What follows describes a single T cell receptor (beta chain). No cognate antigen has been identified for it. No much larger clone exists at a distance of one base, and base qualities are not known. Spanning cysteine to phenylalanine, the CDR3 consists of 14 amino acids. Only the CDR3 region is kept as DNA, spanning 42 bases read in frame from base 1. According to the germline V gene, CDR1 reads SGHVS and CDR2 reads FQNEAQ. V and J lose 5 bases and 5 bases, and a span of 16 bases separates them. This specimen belongs to a study of control samples from healthy donors and cancer patients (dated by TCRdb to the early 2020s). The library was made by the immunoSEQ multiplex PCR assay. TCRdb obtained this table from immuneACCESS and retained in-frame rearrangements with V and J assigned. These tables miss some clones; where compared with another copy, unresolved V genes account for less than half of the shortfall, and the remainder is unexplained. The sample table shows about 59,000 clones, and 92% are seen once. The ten largest account for 1.5% to 2% of the sample.

The specimen sequenced was PBMCs. The chain links TRBV7-8 with TRBJ2-7; 5 matching bases give a weak D call of TRBD1. This clonotype was obtained from a man aged 40-49 years with colorectal cancer. The DNA sequence follows: TGTGCCAGCAGCAATAGAGCCCAGGGCCACGAGCAGTACTTC. Its coded protein is CASSNRAQGHEQYF.